This TCR beta chain was recorded in a study of technical replicates of blood from several donors. Trimming shortened V by 6 bases and J by 2 bases, and 8 bases separated the two germline ends. CDR3 length equals 12 residues. Per the germline V gene, CDR1 is SNHLY and CDR2 is FYNNEI. Sequencing was performed with immunoSEQ multiplex PCR; in TCRdb, only in-frame clones are kept and a portion is missing. Of more than 60,000 clones in the sample, around 93% are singletons; the top ten hold roughly 0.24%. Input material: T cells isolated from PBMCs. This clonotype originated in a human donor in good health. V gene TRBV2 combines with J gene TRBJ2-7; D is uncertain. The CDR3 loop is CASRKLTYEQYF. CDR3 sequence (DNA): TGTGCCAGCAGGAAACTGACCTACGAGCAGTACTTC. The full variable domain, its missing parts supplied by reference TRBV2 and TRBJ2-7, is EPEVTQTPSHQVTQMGQEVILRCVPISNHLYFYWYRQILGQKVEFLVSFYNNEISEKSEIFDDQFSVERPDGSNFTLKIRSTKLEDSAMYFCASRKLTYEQYFGPGTRLTVT.